Shown below are 15 T cell receptor beta chains from a single sample sequenced in a study of cytomegalovirus exposure and HLA in healthy donors. Amplification used 60 Vbeta primers and 13 Jbeta primers. Produced via immunoSEQ multiplex PCR; TCRdb's table is partial and in-frame only. The data hold approximately 150,000 clones, with 81% observed a single time. What was sequenced was PBMCs. The receptors here all came from a man aged 45 to 65 in good health and CMV-seropositive.

The chain carries TRBV25-1 and TRBJ1-1; 9 nucleotides match TRBD1. This CDR3 is 14 amino acids long. J gave up 6 bases and V 5 bases, and 7 bases lay outside the gene matches. CDR1 is MGHDK and CDR2 is SYGVNS in the germline V gene. CDR3 in DNA: TGTGCCAGCAGTATCACGACAGGGGGTCCTGAAGCTTTCTTT. This sequence encodes CASSITTGGPEAFF.

The chain combines TRBV28 with TRBJ1-2, with D perhaps matching TRBD1 (6 bases). The V end was cut by 5 bases, the J end by 1 base, with 17 bases between. Germline CDR1 reads MDHEN; CDR2 reads SYDVKM. The CDR3 extends over 16 amino acids. Here the CDR3 DNA reads TGTGCCAGCAGTCCTCCCCGGACAGCGGTTAACTATGGCTACACCTTC. Translation: CASSPPRTAVNYGYTF.

The chain joins TRBV18 to TRBJ2-5; 9 bases line up with TRBD2. There are 16 residues in the CDR3. Trimming at V came to 3 bases and at J to 5 bases, leaving 10 bases not matched to a gene. Germline V CDR1 and CDR2: KGHSH, LQKENI. The CDR3 is CASSPTSLAGQETQYF. The CDR3 coding sequence is TGTGCCAGCTCACCTACTTCTCTAGCGGGGCAGGAGACCCAGTACTTC.

V gene TRBV13 combines with J gene TRBJ2-7; D remains unclear. The CDR3 consists of 12 residues. Germline values: CDR1 PRHDT, CDR2 FYEKMQ (reference sequence). Trimming removed 0 bases from V and 2 bases from J, with 2 bases in between. In nucleotides, the CDR3 is TGTGCCAGCAGCTTAGGCGCCTACGAGCAGTACTTC. Protein: CASSLGAYEQYF.

The chain couples TRBV4-2 to TRBJ2-1, with TRBD2 identical over 12 bases. Trimming took 3 bases from V and 3 from J; bases not matched to a gene: 0. The CDR3 is 15 amino acids. The germline V gene encodes CDR1 LGHNA and CDR2 YNFKEQ. CDR3: CASSQTSGSYNEQFF. The CDR3 DNA is TGTGCCAGCAGCCAGACTAGCGGGAGCTACAATGAGCAGTTCTTC.

The chain uses TRBV27 and TRBJ1-1; D ambiguous. The V end lost 4 bases, the J end lost 7 bases, and 10 bases lay between the germline ends. This CDR3 has 12 amino acids. Germline-derived CDR1 and CDR2 are MNHEY and SMNVEV (reference sequence). The CDR3 nucleotides read TGTGCCAGCAGTTCTCCGGGAGATGAAGCTTTCTTT. Amino acid sequence: CASSSPGDEAFF.

This clone was counted a single time. The chain joins TRBV27 to TRBJ2-1, with TRBD2 matching over 13 bases. The CDR3 totals 17 residues. Germline CDR1 is MNHEY and CDR2 is SMNVEV (reference sequence). After removal of 2 bases from V and 5 bases from J, the junction contained 6 bases not matched to a gene. The CDR3 region has the DNA TGTGCCAGCAGTTTACCTCCTGGACTAGCGGGGGACAATGAGCAGTTCTTC. The encoded protein is CASSLPPGLAGDNEQFF.

The rearrangement uses TRBV28 and TRBJ1-5, with D uncertain. V was cut by 1 base and J by 1 base, with 8 bases left in between. Germline assignment: CDR1 MDHEN and CDR2 SYDVKM. This CDR3 contains 15 residues. CDR3 nucleotide sequence: TGTGCCAGCAGTTTATCGACACCGAGCAATCAGCCCCAGCATTTT. As protein: CASSLSTPSNQPQHF.

The rearrangement uses TRBV6-1 and TRBJ1-1; D perhaps matches TRBD1 (6 bases). Germline values: CDR1 MNHNS, CDR2 SASEGT. The CDR3 length is 15 residues. Trimming shortened V by 8 bases and J by 2 bases, and 18 bases separated the two germline ends. The CDR3 loop is CASLPRTASNTEAFF. CDR3 DNA: TGTGCCAGCCTGCCGAGGACAGCCTCTAACACTGAAGCTTTCTTT.

This clone was seen more than once but under ten times. The chain couples TRBV4-1 to TRBJ2-1; 8 bases line up with TRBD2. Germline-derived CDR1 and CDR2 are MGHRA and YSYEKL. The CDR3 contains 16 residues. Trimming at V came to 1 base and at J to 3 bases, leaving 5 bases not matched to a gene. Here the CDR3 DNA reads TGCGCCAGCAGCCAAGTCAGACTAGCGATCTACAATGAGCAGTTCTTC. Its protein product is CASSQVRLAIYNEQFF.

The rearrangement links TRBV10-1 to TRBJ1-6; 7 nucleotides agree with TRBD1. This CDR3 is built from 15 residues. Per germline, CDR1 WNHNN and CDR2 SYGVQD (reference sequence). The V gene end was trimmed by 2 bases and the J gene end by 8 bases; junction bases not matched to a gene: 6. The CDR3 sequence: CASSEAVRGDSPLHF. The CDR3 DNA reads as TGCGCCAGCAGTGAGGCAGTCAGGGGGGATTCACCCCTCCACTTT.

The count of this clone is one. The chain couples TRBV9 to TRBJ2-5, with TRBD2 identical over 7 bases. The V gene end was trimmed by 2 bases and the J gene end by 1 base; junction bases not matched to a gene: 2. CDR3 length equals 14 residues. Germline V CDR1 and CDR2: SGDLS, YYNGEE. As DNA, the CDR3 is TGTGCCAGCAGCGTTGGGGGGGGCCAAGAGACCCAGTACTTC. Its protein product is CASSVGGGQETQYF.

The gene calls are TRBV4-1 and TRBJ2-5; the match to TRBD2 covers 9 bases. This CDR3 is 13 amino acids long. CDR1 is MGHRA and CDR2 is YSYEKL in the germline V gene. V lost 6 bases, J lost 5 bases, and 4 bases stayed unmatched. The CDR3: CASRGTSWETQYF. In DNA form, the CDR3 reads TGCGCCAGCAGAGGGACTAGCTGGGAGACCCAGTACTTC.

The V and J genes are TRBV6-5 and TRBJ2-2; a possible D gene is TRBD2 (6 bases). CDR1 is MNHEY, CDR2 SVGAGI, per germline. With 8 bases removed from V and 6 bases from J, the gap between germline ends came to 13 bases. The CDR3 loop spans 13 amino acids. The CDR3 spells CASFGRGAGELFF. CDR3 DNA: TGTGCCAGCTTCGGGAGAGGGGCCGGGGAGCTGTTTTTT.

The chain combines TRBV5-4 with TRBJ1-3, with 9 positions matching TRBD1. The CDR3 consists of 14 residues. The germline V gene has CDR1 SGHNT and CDR2 YYREEE (reference sequence). Trimming removed 4 bases from V and 9 bases from J; junction bases left unmatched: 8. CDR3 sequence: CASSTRTGESTIYF. CDR3 sequence (DNA): TGTGCCAGCAGCACACGGACAGGGGAAAGCACCATATATTTT.